The next 20 T cell receptor beta chains were all read from a single sample in a study of cytomegalovirus exposure and HLA in healthy donors. Using immunoSEQ multiplex PCR, the repertoire was profiled, and TCRdb retains in-frame clones only, with some absent. Among approximately 160,000 clones listed, 85% were seen once. Sequencing was done on a sample of PBMCs. These receptors were taken from a man aged 30 to 45 in good health and CMV-seropositive.

This clone was recorded only once. DNA of the CDR3: TGTGCCAGTAGTACTCCTGGACAGGGAAGGTGGTATAGTGGCTACACCTTC. Translated: CASSTPGQGRWYSGYTF. V and J are TRBV19 and TRBJ1-2, with 8 bases matching TRBD1. This CDR3 contains 17 residues. V shed 4 bases and J 7 bases; nucleotides not matched to a gene: 17. The germline gives CDR1 LNHDA, CDR2 SQIVND (reference sequence).

J is TRBJ1-1 and V is TRBV7-3; D gene ambiguous. The germline CDR1 and CDR2 sequences are SGHTA and FQGTGA. This CDR3 is built from 13 residues. Trimming removed 2 bases at V and 8 bases at J, with 12 bases between. CDR3 bases: TGTGCCAGCAGCTTATCGGGGTTTCAAGAAGCTTTCTTT. It specifies CASSLSGFQEAFF.

The V call is TRBV6-6, the J call TRBJ2-3; D perhaps matches TRBD1 (6 bases). CDR1 and CDR2 (germline): MNHNY, SVGAGI (reference sequence). CDR3 length: 14 residues. Trimming pared 8 bases from V and 0 bases from J, leaving 12 bases between. The CDR3 nucleotides are TGTGCCAGCTACGACAGGCCTAGCACAGATACGCAGTATTTT. Translating it yields CASYDRPSTDTQYF.

This rearrangement joins TRBV5-1 to TRBJ2-2; 9 bases align to TRBD1. Germline CDR1 reads SGHRS; CDR2 reads YFSETQ. CDR3 length: 15 amino acids. The V gene end was trimmed by 1 base and the J gene end by 4 bases; junction bases not matched to a gene: 2. The CDR3 DNA follows: TGCGCCAGCAGCTTGTGGACAGGGGCCACCGGGGAGCTGTTTTTT. Amino acids: CASSLWTGATGELFF.

There are a few counts of this clone. The chain employs TRBV2 and TRBJ2-7, with 7 positions matching TRBD2. With V trimmed by 4 bases and J by 2 bases, 8 bases remained unmatched. The CDR3 covers 15 residues. Germline lookup yields CDR1 SNHLY and CDR2 FYNNEI. The CDR3 loop reads CASSAVGGNAYEQYF. CDR3 DNA: TGTGCCAGCAGTGCCGTCGGGGGGAACGCCTACGAGCAGTACTTC.

This sequence joins TRBV7-6 and TRBJ2-3; 9 positions match TRBD1. V lost 4 bases to trimming and J lost 6 bases; unmatched junction nucleotides: 8. Germline CDR1 SGHVS, CDR2 FNYEAQ. This CDR3 has 15 residues. The CDR3 nucleotides read TGTGCCAGCAGCTCAGGGACAGGGAGGCCCGATACGCAGTATTTT. This sequence encodes CASSSGTGRPDTQYF.

The chain has TRBV19 and TRBJ2-7, with D uncertain. This CDR3 region has 14 residues. Trimming shortened V by 3 bases and J by 6 bases, and 15 bases separated the two germline ends. CDR1 and CDR2 (germline): LNHDA, SQIVND (reference sequence). The CDR3 loop is CASSMRPRPVEQYF. CDR3 nucleotide sequence: TGTGCCAGTAGTATGAGGCCGAGGCCGGTCGAGCAGTACTTC.

This clone was seen more than once but under ten times. The chain employs TRBV7-9 and TRBJ2-2; D not resolved. CDR1 and CDR2 (germline): SEHNR, FQNEAQ (reference sequence). The CDR3 has 13 amino acids. The V end was cut by 6 bases, the J end by 7 bases, with 12 bases between. The CDR3 is CASSPPLSGELFF. The CDR3 DNA sequence: TGTGCCAGCAGTCCTCCCCTGAGCGGGGAGCTGTTTTTT.

J is TRBJ2-7 and V is TRBV10-3, with unresolved D. CDR3 length: 14 residues. The V end was cut by 5 bases, the J end by 0 bases, with 11 bases between. Germline loops: CDR1 ENHRY, CDR2 SYGVKD. The CDR3 protein is CAISSIKSSYEQYF. The CDR3 DNA reads TGTGCCATCAGTTCCATCAAGAGCTCCTACGAGCAGTACTTC.

The J gene is TRBJ2-3, the V gene TRBV7-6; 10 bases fit TRBD1. There are 15 residues in the CDR3. Germline trimming cut 6 bases from V and 4 bases from J; bases unmatched to any gene: 7. Germline V gene data show CDR1 as SGHVS and CDR2 as FNYEAQ. CDR3: CASSTGTGVADTQYF. CDR3 DNA sequence: TGTGCCAGCAGTACCGGGACAGGGGTAGCAGATACGCAGTATTTT.

The V call is TRBV2, the J call TRBJ1-4; 8 bases are shared with TRBD1. J lost 6 bases, V lost 3 bases, and 9 bases had no gene match. This CDR3 has 16 amino acids. Germline CDR1 SNHLY, CDR2 FYNNEI. CDR3 sequence: CASSDYTGGRYEKLFF. The CDR3 nucleotides read TGTGCCAGCAGTGACTATACAGGGGGTCGATATGAAAAACTGTTTTTT.

The chain joins TRBV4-3 to TRBJ1-6; D perhaps matches TRBD1 (5 bases). Germline V lookup: CDR1 LGHNA, CDR2 YSLEER. V was shortened by 3 bases and J by 14 bases, with 11 bases between the two germline ends. The CDR3 consists of 12 residues. The CDR3 loop is CASSHKGGALHF. The CDR3 nucleotides read TGCGCCAGCAGCCATAAAGGAGGGGCCCTCCACTTT.

This chain uses TRBV5-1 with TRBJ2-4, with 9 bases that match TRBD2. Germline-derived CDR1 and CDR2 are SGHRS and YFSETQ. CDR3 length equals 18 residues. Losses at the gene ends were 4 bases for V and 6 bases for J; bases not matched to a gene: 17. CDR3 loop: CASSANLAGEGVGNIQYF. The CDR3 region has the DNA TGCGCCAGCAGCGCAAATTTAGCGGGGGAGGGAGTAGGAAACATTCAGTACTTC.

CDR3 in amino acids: CASSLVGAPRGQETQYF. For the CDR3, the DNA is TGTGCCAGCAGCTTGGTAGGGGCCCCGCGGGGTCAAGAGACCCAGTACTTC. V is TRBV5-4 and J is TRBJ2-5; D may be TRBD2 (6 bases). Trimming stripped 0 bases from V and 2 bases from J, with 17 bases between. The germline CDR1 and CDR2 sequences are SGHNT and YYREEE (reference sequence). The CDR3 covers 17 residues.

J is TRBJ2-7 and V is TRBV6-5; TRBD1 is a possible D gene (5 bases). V was cut by 5 bases and J by 0 bases, with 8 bases left in between. Germline lookup yields CDR1 MNHEY and CDR2 SVGAGI. The CDR3 has 13 amino acids. In DNA, the CDR3 is TGTGCCAGCAGTCCGACAGTCTCCTACGAGCAGTACTTC. Translated: CASSPTVSYEQYF.

V usage is TRBV23-1 and J usage is TRBJ2-7, with a tentative D call TRBD1 (6 bases). TRBV23-1 is marked as an open reading frame, function uncertain. V was pared by 0 bases and J by 6 bases, with 24 bases between. CDR3 length: 18 residues. CDR3 sequence: CASSQSAAGAHLFGEQYF. The CDR3 DNA is TGCGCCAGCAGTCAATCGGCGGCAGGGGCTCACCTCTTCGGCGAGCAGTACTTC.

This chain uses TRBV7-2 with TRBJ1-5; TRBD1 is a possible D gene (5 bases). Trimming took off 2 bases at V and 5 bases at J, with 10 bases between the two ends. CDR1 and CDR2 from the germline V gene are SGHTA and FQGNSA. This CDR3 has 14 amino acids. The CDR3: CASSLKGRDQPQHF. In DNA form, the CDR3 reads TGTGCCAGCAGCTTAAAGGGGAGGGATCAGCCCCAGCATTTT.

The chain combines TRBV9 with TRBJ2-3, with 8 bases aligning to TRBD2. This CDR3 comprises 15 residues. Per germline, CDR1 SGDLS and CDR2 YYNGEE. V was pared by 0 bases and J by 5 bases, with 5 bases of the junction left unmatched. CDR3 bases: TGTGCCAGCAGCGTAGCGGGGGGGCCGTTAGATACGCAGTATTTT. Translated, it gives CASSVAGGPLDTQYF.

The gene calls are TRBV5-1 and TRBJ2-7; 11 bases are shared with TRBD2. From germline, CDR1 is SGHRS and CDR2 YFSETQ. The junction had 6 bases not matched to a gene; V was cut back by 2 bases and J by 5 bases. The CDR3 has 15 amino acids. The CDR3 DNA follows: TGCGCCAGCAGCTTTAGCGGGGGGGCCAAAAACGAGCAGTACTTC. This codes for CASSFSGGAKNEQYF.

J is TRBJ2-7 and V is TRBV6-5, with a tentative D call TRBD1 (5 bases). The CDR3 spans 13 residues. Germline V gene data show CDR1 as MNHEY and CDR2 as SVGAGI. V was trimmed by 10 bases and J by 4 bases, leaving 17 bases between them. CDR3 amino acids: CATGAPGPYEQYF. CDR3 bases: TGTGCCACTGGGGCTCCCGGCCCTTACGAGCAGTACTTC.